This entry concerns a single T cell receptor (beta chain). The antigen is undetermined. The ends were cut back, 0 bases at V and 4 bases at J, with 13 bases in the middle. Germline V gene lookup returns CDR1 SGDLS and CDR2 YYNGEE. This CDR3 region has 15 residues. This sample is part of a study of T cells after yellow fever vaccination. TCRdb redid the calling of the 5' RACE reads with MiXCR, one entry per CDR3 protein. This sample carries about 75,000 distinct CDR3 sequences, around 7% of them seen once, and the ten largest clones take around 30%. Study-level findings and limits: FACS-sorted repertoires might harbor abundant contaminating clonotypes from the bulk population. Though weaker, the secondary response peaked faster, on day 5 versus 15. The booster saw the reappearance of most primary-vaccination clones (roughly 96% CD4, roughly 90% CD8).

Specimen: CD8+ T cells sorted from PBMCs, collected around 10 days after the first yellow fever vaccination. The source of this sequence is a man between 18 and 29 years old who received the YFV17D yellow fever vaccine. The V and J genes are TRBV9 and TRBJ1-2, with D possibly being TRBD1 (5 bases). CDR3 loop: CASSVAGGSAYGYTF. Written as DNA, the CDR3 is TGTGCCAGCAGCGTAGCGGGGGGGTCGGCCTATGGCTACACCTTC.